Following are 17 T cell receptor beta chains from one sample sequenced in a study of blood T cell repertoires in COVID-19. Measured with immunoSEQ multiplex PCR; TCRdb has only the in-frame clones, and not every one. The sample yields about 140,000 clones, 82% seen once. The source material was peripheral blood. The origin of the receptors is a woman older than 75 with acute or convalescent COVID-19.

CDR3 DNA: TGTGCCAGCAGTTACCGGCAGGGGTCGGGAGAGCAGTACTTC. Its translation: CASSYRQGSGEQYF. This chain connects TRBV6-5 to TRBJ2-7; D possibly corresponds to TRBD1 (6 bases). Germline V lookup: CDR1 MNHEY, CDR2 SVGAGI. V dropped 2 bases and J dropped 7 bases, with 15 bases sitting between them. The CDR3 loop spans 14 amino acids.

The rearrangement uses TRBV5-4 and TRBJ1-4; 8 nucleotides align to TRBD1. J was trimmed by 7 bases and V by 4 bases; bases with no gene match: 6. The CDR3 is made up of 14 amino acids. The germline CDR1 and CDR2 sequences are SGHNT and YYREEE (reference sequence). In DNA form, the CDR3 reads TGTGCCAGCAGCCAGACAGGGGTCCGTGAAAAACTGTTTTTT. It yields the protein CASSQTGVREKLFF.

The genes are TRBV7-8 and TRBJ2-5; D not certain. V lost 3 bases and J lost 2, with 13 bases in between. CDR1 and CDR2 from the germline V gene are SGHVS and FQNEAQ. The CDR3 length is 15 residues. CDR3 residues: CASSFISVRQETQYF. In DNA, the CDR3 is TGTGCCAGCAGCTTTATCTCAGTACGACAAGAGACCCAGTACTTC.

In the case of this clone: The identical CDR3 is also encoded by other nucleotide sequences in the sample. The V gene is TRBV7-2, the J gene TRBJ2-1; a weak D match, TRBD2 (6 bases). CDR3 length: 15 residues. From germline, CDR1 is SGHTA and CDR2 FQGNSA. V dropped 0 bases and J dropped 2 bases, with 8 bases sitting between them. CDR3 amino acids: CASSLAGGTYNEQFF. CDR3 DNA sequence: TGTGCCAGCAGCTTAGCGGGAGGAACCTACAATGAGCAGTTCTTC.

V and J are TRBV5-1 and TRBJ2-5; 10 bases map to TRBD2. The V segment lost 0 bases and the J segment 2 bases; nucleotides outside the gene matches: 4. The germline gives CDR1 SGHRS, CDR2 YFSETQ. The CDR3 length is 16 residues. CDR3 sequence reads: CASSLGASGGQETQYF. The CDR3, as DNA: TGCGCCAGCAGCTTGGGGGCTAGCGGGGGACAAGAGACCCAGTACTTC.

Regarding this clone: Other nucleotide sequences from this sample produce the same CDR3. The rearrangement links TRBV19 to TRBJ1-1; D not certain. Germline V gives CDR1 LNHDA, CDR2 SQIVND (reference sequence). The ends were cut back, 3 bases at V and 1 base at J, with 6 bases in the middle. The CDR3 is 13 residues long. CDR3 in DNA: TGTGCCAGTAGTATCCGGGGGAACACTGAAGCTTTCTTT. Protein product: CASSIRGNTEAFF.

The genes are TRBV11-2 and TRBJ2-2; 11 nucleotides line up with TRBD2. Germline values: CDR1 SGHAT, CDR2 FQNNGV. The CDR3 runs to 17 residues. The J segment lost 8 bases and the V segment lost 4 bases, leaving 12 bases of the junction unmatched. In DNA, the CDR3 is TGTGCCAGCAGCTCTCGGACTAGCGGGTCTCTGGTAGGGGAGCTGTTTTTT. It encodes CASSSRTSGSLVGELFF.

J is TRBJ1-2 and V is TRBV28; no clear D. Germline CDR1 and CDR2: MDHEN and SYDVKM. V was trimmed by 6 bases and J by 0 bases, leaving 14 bases between them. The CDR3 length is 15 residues. CDR3 in DNA: TGTGCCAGCAGCCGAGATTTGAGCCCTAACTATGGCTACACCTTC. This sequence encodes CASSRDLSPNYGYTF.

The V gene is TRBV19, the J gene TRBJ2-3, with 9 bases that match TRBD2. Germline values: CDR1 LNHDA, CDR2 SQIVND (reference sequence). Germline trimming cut 4 bases from V and 7 bases from J; bases unmatched to any gene: 3. The CDR3 contains 13 residues. The CDR3, as DNA: TGTGCCAGTAGTAGCGGGGGGGTAAATACGCAGTATTTT. This codes for CASSSGGVNTQYF.

This chain links TRBV27 with TRBJ1-2; weak D call: TRBD1 (5 bases). The germline V gene has CDR1 MNHEY and CDR2 SMNVEV (reference sequence). Between the trimmed V and J ends, which lost 6 bases and 0 bases, there was a span of 11 bases. There are 14 residues in the CDR3. The CDR3 nucleotides read TGTGCCAGCAGGGGGACGGGAGCTAACTATGGCTACACCTTC. Encoded protein: CASRGTGANYGYTF.

The chain joins TRBV10-3 to TRBJ2-2; 8 bases fit TRBD2. Trimming took 3 bases from V and 1 from J; bases not matched to a gene: 7. The CDR3 consists of 17 residues. Germline V lookup: CDR1 ENHRY, CDR2 SYGVKD. This CDR3 reads CAISDWTSRRNTGELFF. CDR3 DNA: TGTGCCATCAGTGACTGGACTAGCAGACGGAACACCGGGGAGCTGTTTTTT.

The CDR3, as DNA: TGTGCCAGCAGCTTTTTCGCGGACACCTCCGAGACCCAGTACTTC. This sequence encodes CASSFFADTSETQYF. The chain combines TRBV5-6 with TRBJ2-5; perhaps TRBD1 as D (5 bases). Germline values: CDR1 SGHDT, CDR2 YYEEEE. The V gene lost 2 bases and the J gene lost 5 bases, with 16 bases spanning the gap. The CDR3 spans 15 residues.

This chain joins TRBV27 and TRBJ2-3; TRBD1 matches at 7 bases. The CDR3 has 15 residues. Germline trimming cut 7 bases from V and 4 bases from J; bases unmatched to any gene: 11. The germline V gene encodes CDR1 MNHEY and CDR2 SMNVEV (reference sequence). CDR3 region: CASTILGGPADTQYF. The CDR3 nucleotides read TGTGCCAGCACCATCTTAGGGGGCCCGGCAGATACGCAGTATTTT.

The genes are TRBV3-1 (or the pseudogene TRBV3-2) and TRBJ1-2; 8 bases align to TRBD1. V lost 1 base and J lost 4; bases outside the gene matches: 14. The CDR3 has 18 amino acids. Germline assignment: CDR1 LGHDT and CDR2 YNNKEL (reference sequence). DNA of the CDR3: TGTGCCAGCAGCCAAGGCTACAGTGGGACAGGAGGATTCTATGGCTACACCTTC. Amino acids: CASSQGYSGTGGFYGYTF.

V gene TRBV14 combines with J gene TRBJ1-4; no reliable D call. The CDR3 spans 15 residues. Trimming cost V 3 bases and J 3 bases, with 11 bases left between them. Germline-derived CDR1 and CDR2 are SGHDN and FVKESK. As DNA, the CDR3 is TGTGCCAGCAGCCAGACACCGTCCCCTAATGAAAAACTGTTTTTT. It translates to CASSQTPSPNEKLFF. Full variable domain (outside the CDR3, taken from reference TRBV14 and TRBJ1-4): EAGVTQFPSHSVIEKGQTVTLRCDPISGHDNLYWYRRVMGKEIKFLLHFVKESKQDESGMPNNRFLAERTGGTYSTLKVQPAELEDSGVYFCASSQTPSPNEKLFFGSGTQLSVL.

This clone showed up just a few times. This chain uses TRBV29-1 with TRBJ2-7, with 12 bases lining up with TRBD2. CDR3 length: 16 amino acids. Germline CDR1 and CDR2: SQVTM and ANQGSEA. V gave up 1 base and J gave up 5 bases; unmatched junction bases: 9. CDR3 amino acids: CSVEGLAGGPGDEQYF. In DNA, the CDR3 is TGCAGCGTTGAAGGGCTAGCGGGAGGGCCGGGCGACGAGCAGTACTTC.

V usage is TRBV6-2 or TRBV6-3 and J usage is TRBJ2-1, with 12 bases lining up with TRBD2. Germline loops: CDR1 MNHEY, CDR2 SVGEGT. The CDR3 spans 18 residues. Trimming at V came to 2 bases and at J to 1 base, leaving 6 bases not matched to a gene. This CDR3 is CASSYPGLAGSSYNEQFF. CDR3 in DNA: TGTGCCAGCAGTTACCCTGGACTAGCGGGGTCTTCCTACAATGAGCAGTTCTTC.